One sample yielded the 27 T cell receptor beta chains listed below, sequenced in a study of T cells in Graves' hyperthyroidism and ophthalmopathy. Amplified TCR beta CDR3 regions came from RNA transcripts. An initial round of RT-PCR targeting the TCR CDR3 relied on the HTBI primer set. TCRdb re-derived calls from the multiplex PCR reads in MiXCR, one entry per CDR3 protein. Of about 460,000 distinct CDR3 sequences listed, less than 25% are singletons. Sequencing used blood. These receptors came from an older woman with Graves' ophthalmopathy.

CDR3 region: CSARAAGDYEQYF. The CDR3 bases are TGCAGTGCTAGAGCCGCAGGGGACTACGAGCAGTACTTC. This sequence joins TRBV20-1 and TRBJ2-7, with D tentatively TRBD1 (6 bases). The V end lost 1 base, the J end lost 3 bases, and 10 bases lay between the germline ends. CDR3 length: 13 amino acids. The germline V gene encodes CDR1 DFQATT and CDR2 SNEGSKA (reference sequence).

This chain links TRBV5-4 with TRBJ2-7; D remains ambiguous. V lost 0 bases and J 4 bases, leaving 11 bases between the germline ends. The CDR3 contains 14 residues. Germline lookup yields CDR1 SGHNT and CDR2 YYREEE (reference sequence). The CDR3 is CASSLDSSPYEQYF. CDR3 in DNA: TGTGCCAGCAGCTTGGACTCCTCTCCTTACGAGCAGTACTTC. Complete variable domain (other parts from reference TRBV5-4 and TRBJ2-7): ETGVTQSPTHLIKTRGQQVTLRCSSQSGHNTVSWYQQALGQGPQFIFQYYREEENGRGNFPPRFSGLQFPNYSSELNVNALELDDSALYLCASSLDSSPYEQYFGPGTRLTVT.

This clonotype was counted a few times. The V gene is TRBV28, the J gene TRBJ2-5, with D maybe TRBD2 (7 bases). V was clipped by 3 bases and J by 1 base, with 15 bases between them. Germline V gives CDR1 MDHEN, CDR2 SYDVKM. The CDR3 is 16 residues long. The CDR3 DNA reads TGTGCCAGCAGTTTTGAGGGGGAGGGTTTCCAAGAGACCCAGTACTTC. The encoded protein is CASSFEGEGFQETQYF.

This clonotype was seen ten or more times. The chain employs TRBV2 and TRBJ1-4; 7 bases map to TRBD1. Germline V CDR1 and CDR2: SNHLY, FYNNEI. The ends lost 6 bases at V and 8 bases at J; junction bases unmatched: 9. This CDR3 spans 14 amino acids. The CDR3 DNA is TGTGCCAGCAGGCTCCGGGACAGTAACGAAAAACTGTTTTTT. Its translation: CASRLRDSNEKLFF.

This clonotype was recorded many times. The gene calls are TRBV11-2 and TRBJ2-3; D is uncertain. Trimming removed 0 bases from V and 2 bases from J, with 12 bases in between. The CDR3 extends over 16 amino acids. The germline gives CDR1 SGHAT, CDR2 FQNNGV. In DNA form, the CDR3 reads TGTGCCAGCAGCTTAGAACCCCAACGACTCACAGATACGCAGTATTTT. It is translated as CASSLEPQRLTDTQYF.

The genes are TRBV29-1 and TRBJ2-1; D ambiguous. In germline, CDR1 is SQVTM, CDR2 ANQGSEA. The CDR3 has 13 residues. The ends were cut back, 4 bases at V and 0 bases at J, with 7 bases in the middle. CDR3 amino acids: CSVGPISYNEQFF. CDR3 DNA: TGCAGCGTTGGACCAATCTCCTACAATGAGCAGTTCTTC.

On this clonotype: A read error may explain this, as a much larger clone is one base away. V and J are TRBV6-9 and TRBJ1-2, with D maybe TRBD1 (5 bases). Germline CDR1 MNHGY, CDR2 SVAAGI. The CDR3 runs to 12 residues. In DNA form, the CDR3 reads TGTGCCTGCAGTTACGGGGGCTATGGCTACACCTTC. It codes for CACSYGGYGYTF.

This clonotype showed up just a few times. For the CDR3, the DNA is TGTGCCAGCACTCGGACAGGGGGATCAGTTGGCTACACCTTC. It translates to CASTRTGGSVGYTF. The chain has TRBV28 and TRBJ1-2, with 10 nucleotides matching TRBD1. The CDR3 length is 14 residues. CDR1 is MDHEN, CDR2 SYDVKM, per germline. Trimming removed 7 bases from V and 7 bases from J; junction bases left unmatched: 9.

This clonotype came up a few times. The genes are TRBV2 and TRBJ2-4, with TRBD2 matching 14 bases. The CDR3 is made up of 15 amino acids. The V gene's germline CDR1 is SNHLY and CDR2 FYNNEI. The V gene end was trimmed by 9 bases and the J gene end by 8 bases; junction bases not matched to a gene: 9. CDR3 loop: CASRGTSGSRDIQYF. CDR3 bases: TGTGCCAGTCGAGGGACTAGCGGGAGTAGGGACATTCAGTACTTC. Combining the CDR3 with reference TRBV2 and TRBJ2-4 gives the whole variable domain EPEVTQTPSHQVTQMGQEVILRCVPISNHLYFYWYRQILGQKVEFLVSFYNNEISEKSEIFDDQFSVERPDGSNFTLKIRSTKLEDSAMYFCASRGTSGSRDIQYFGAGTRLSVL.

This clonotype was observed many times. V usage is TRBV18 and J usage is TRBJ2-7; a possible D gene is TRBD1 (6 bases). Germline V lookup: CDR1 KGHSH, CDR2 LQKENI. CDR3 length: 12 residues. V was trimmed by 10 bases and J by 1 base, leaving 11 bases between them. The chain's CDR3 is CATSGASYEQYF. The CDR3 nucleotides are TGTGCCACGTCAGGGGCTTCCTACGAGCAGTACTTC. Full variable domain (missing parts from reference TRBV18 and TRBJ2-7): NAGVMQNPRHLVRRRGQEARLRCSPMKGHSHVYWYRQLPEEGLKFMVYLQKENIIDESGMPKERFSAEFPKEGPSILRIQQVVRGDSAAYFCATSGASYEQYFGPGTRLTVT.

In this sample, this clonotype turned up many times. The gene calls are TRBV7-2 and TRBJ2-1; D call uncertain. Germline CDR1 and CDR2: SGHTA and FQGNSA. The CDR3 is 11 residues long. Trimming left V 4 bases short and J 10 bases short, with 8 bases between. The CDR3 nucleotides are TGTGCCAGCAGCTGGAGTGGGGAGCAGTTCTTC. This gives the protein CASSWSGEQFF.

This clonotype was observed at least ten times. The rearrangement links TRBV2 to TRBJ2-2; possibly TRBD2 for D (5 bases). The CDR3 is made up of 15 amino acids. The V and J ends lost 5 bases and 0 bases respectively, with 10 bases between them. From germline, CDR1 is SNHLY and CDR2 FYNNEI. Here the CDR3 DNA reads TGTGCCAGCAGTTGGAGCGGAACGAACACCGGGGAGCTGTTTTTT. Amino acids: CASSWSGTNTGELFF.

The DNA for the CDR3 is TGTGCCAGCTCACTTCTAGCGGGAAAACAAGAGACCCAGTACTTC. Translated, it gives CASSLLAGKQETQYF. This sequence joins TRBV18 and TRBJ2-5, with 9 bases that match TRBD2. V trimming: 4 bases; J trimming: 2 bases; junction bases outside the gene matches: 5. This CDR3 contains 15 residues. Germline V gene data show CDR1 as KGHSH and CDR2 as LQKENI. Looking up the rest from reference TRBV18 and TRBJ2-5 gives the full variable domain: NAGVMQNPRHLVRRRGQEARLRCSPMKGHSHVYWYRQLPEEGLKFMVYLQKENIIDESGMPKERFSAEFPKEGPSILRIQQVVRGDSAAYFCASSLLAGKQETQYFGPGTRLLVL.

This clonotype has more than one count but fewer than ten. CDR3 loop: CASSKGGARQETQYF. The DNA for the CDR3 is TGTGCCAGCAGTAAAGGGGGGGCTCGGCAAGAGACCCAGTACTTC. The chain has TRBV6-1 and TRBJ2-5; TRBD2 is a possible D gene (7 bases). Germline CDR1 and CDR2: MNHNS and SASEGT. V was trimmed by 5 bases and J by 2 bases, leaving 15 bases between them. This CDR3 region has 15 residues.

This clonotype was picked up a small number of times. An end of the junction does not agree with germline; a read error may underlie this. This rearrangement joins TRBV28 to TRBJ2-1; no firm D call. This CDR3 is built from 14 residues. The germline V gene has CDR1 MDHEN and CDR2 SYDVKM. The chain's CDR3 is CACKTPTGNNEQLF. In nucleotides, the CDR3 is TGTGCCTGCAAGACCCCGACTGGAAACAATGAGCAGCTCTTC.

The chain links TRBV6-6 to TRBJ1-6; D gene unclear. The ends were cut back, 0 bases at V and 6 bases at J, with 15 bases in the middle. The CDR3 runs to 17 residues. Germline V gene sequence: CDR1 MNHNY, CDR2 SVGAGI (reference sequence). The CDR3 here is CASSYSGSNMGNSPLHF. The DNA of the CDR3 is TGTGCCAGCAGTTACTCGGGCAGTAATATGGGTAATTCACCCCTCCACTTT.

This clonotype was detected only a few times. J is TRBJ1-5 and V is TRBV6-1, with TRBD1 matching 11 bases. CDR1 is MNHNS and CDR2 is SASEGT in the germline V gene. Losses at the gene ends were 6 bases for V and 7 bases for J; bases not matched to a gene: 11. The CDR3 has 16 amino acids. The DNA of the CDR3 is TGTGCCAGCAGCCCTAGCGGGGGGACAGGGGGACAGCCCCAGCATTTT. It codes for CASSPSGGTGGQPQHF.

The rearrangement uses TRBV7-8 and TRBJ2-3, with TRBD2 matching 8 bases. Losses at the gene ends were 3 bases for V and 2 bases for J; bases not matched to a gene: 7. Germline lookup yields CDR1 SGHVS and CDR2 FQNEAQ. This CDR3 is 16 amino acids long. The CDR3 spells CASSFGLAGTTDTQYF. The CDR3 region has the DNA TGTGCCAGCAGCTTTGGGCTAGCGGGTACCACAGATACGCAGTATTTT.

This chain uses TRBV19 with TRBJ2-7, with TRBD1 matching 8 bases. J gave up 6 bases and V 5 bases, and 24 bases lay outside the gene matches. The CDR3 is made up of 19 amino acids. Per the germline V gene, CDR1 is LNHDA and CDR2 is SQIVND (reference sequence). The CDR3 is CASSLGQGGTGIRVVEQYF. DNA of the CDR3: TGTGCCAGTAGTCTTGGACAGGGTGGCACTGGAATCCGGGTAGTCGAGCAGTACTTC.

On this clonotype itself: Just one base apart from a much larger clone, this may be a read error. The J gene is TRBJ2-1, the V gene TRBV7-8; D remains ambiguous. This CDR3 has 12 amino acids. Germline V gene lookup returns CDR1 SGHVS and CDR2 FQNEAQ. Trimming removed 5 bases from V and 7 bases from J, with 9 bases in between. As DNA, the CDR3 is TGTGCCAGCAGCCGCCCCGGGAATGAGCAGTTCTTC. The encoded protein is CASSRPGNEQFF.

About this clonotype: The junction shows a germline mismatch at one end, possibly a read error. This rearrangement joins TRBV28 to TRBJ2-7; 11 bases line up with TRBD2. The CDR3 totals 15 residues. Germline values: CDR1 MDHEN, CDR2 SYDVKM. The CDR3 DNA reads TGTGCCTGCAGTACCATAGCGGGAGGGCCTTACGAGCAGTACTTC. Protein: CACSTIAGGPYEQYF.

The sample holds many counts of this clonotype. The J gene is TRBJ1-1, the V gene TRBV3-1; the D gene is possibly TRBD1 (5 bases). CDR3 size: 15 residues. CDR1 and CDR2 (germline): LGHDT, YNNKEL (reference sequence). V was cut by 1 base and J by 6 bases, with 15 bases left in between. CDR3 in DNA: TGTGCCAGCAGCCAAGCAAAGGGGAACCTCGCTGAAGCTTTCTTT. Amino acid sequence: CASSQAKGNLAEAFF.

The chain employs TRBV5-4 and TRBJ2-5; D is tentatively TRBD1 or TRBD2 (5 bases each). Germline V gene lookup returns CDR1 SGHNT and CDR2 YYREEE (reference sequence). Trimming removed 3 bases from V and 1 base from J, with 16 bases in between. CDR3 length: 16 amino acids. CDR3 loop: CASSSGASSFQETQYF. In nucleotides, the CDR3 is TGTGCCAGCAGCTCCGGGGCTAGCAGCTTCCAAGAGACCCAGTACTTC.

The chain employs TRBV5-6 and TRBJ1-4; D uncertain. Trimming pared 4 bases from V and 6 bases from J, leaving 13 bases between. The CDR3 consists of 14 residues. Per the germline V gene, CDR1 is SGHDT and CDR2 is YYEEEE. This CDR3 is CASSPVGVHEKLFF. DNA for the CDR3: TGTGCCAGCAGCCCGGTCGGGGTGCATGAAAAACTGTTTTTT. The variable domain in full, completed from reference TRBV5-6 and TRBJ1-4, reads DAGVTQSPTHLIKTRGQQVTLRCSPKSGHDTVSWYQQALGQGPQFIFQYYEEEERQRGNFPDRFSGHQFPNYSSELNVNALLLGDSALYLCASSPVGVHEKLFFGSGTQLSVL.

This chain links TRBV19 with TRBJ1-3; 8 nucleotides align to TRBD1. The CDR3 contains 16 residues. V gave up 7 bases and J gave up 0 bases; unmatched junction bases: 8. Germline values: CDR1 LNHDA, CDR2 SQIVND (reference sequence). The CDR3 here is CASTLTGVNSGNTIYF. For the CDR3, the DNA is TGTGCCAGTACCTTGACAGGGGTAAACTCTGGAAACACCATATATTTT.

In its sample, this clonotype was seen a few times. The chain recombines TRBV11-2 with TRBJ2-1, with D possibly being TRBD2 (6 bases). The CDR3 loop spans 17 amino acids. V was cut by 5 bases and J by 0 bases, with 17 bases left in between. From germline, CDR1 is SGHAT and CDR2 FQNNGV. CDR3 residues: CASSPHGRESSYNEQFF. In DNA, the CDR3 is TGTGCCAGCAGCCCCCACGGGCGGGAAAGCTCCTACAATGAGCAGTTCTTC.

The chain couples TRBV2 to TRBJ1-1; D uncertain. Trimming removed 2 bases at V and 4 bases at J, with 14 bases between. The germline V gene encodes CDR1 SNHLY and CDR2 FYNNEI. The CDR3 consists of 15 residues. The CDR3 loop reads CASSELAGLGTEAFF. CDR3 DNA: TGTGCCAGCAGTGAATTAGCCGGGCTCGGCACTGAAGCTTTCTTT.